This is a list of T cell receptor beta chains from one sample in a study of follicular helper T cells after annual influenza vaccination. Only in-frame clones appear in the TCRdb table, and some are missing; sequencing was by immunoSEQ multiplex PCR. The sample lists about 11,000 clones, approximately 77% occurring once. The specimen was CXCR5- memory CD4+ T cells sorted from blood, collected on the day of influenza vaccination. These receptors were taken from an adult who received the influenza vaccine. CDR3s include the opening cysteine and the closing phenylalanine or tryptophan. The D gene is left open where the match is weak. Clone sizes are given selectively: once, few, many, or a class where the clone is expanded.

>TRBV30|NA|TRBJ2-5|TRBD1
TGTGCCTGGAGGGGACAGGGGGCGCGAGGACCCGGGGAGACCCAGTACTTC
CAWRGQGARGPGETQYF
>TRBV6-5|NA|TRBJ2-7|NA
TGTGCCAGCAGTTACAACAGGCTAAGCTCCTACGAGCAGTACTTC
CASSYNRLSSYEQYF
>TRBV28|NA|TRBJ2-1|NA
TGTGCCAGCAGTGGAGGCCAACAAAATGAGCAGTTCTTC
CASSGGQQNEQFF
>TRBV7-7|NA|TRBJ1-6|NA
TGTGCTAGCAGCCCCAACGAGGATTCACCCCTCCACTTT
CASSPNEDSPLHF
>TRBV7-8|NA|TRBJ2-1|NA
TGTGCCAGCAGCTTAAGGACGGTAGCCGGCGATGAGCAGTTCTTC
CASSLRTVAGDEQFF
>TRBV4-3|NA|TRBJ2-1|NA
TGCGCCAGCAGCCATGCGACGGGAGTGAATGAGCAGTTCTTC
CASSHATGVNEQFF
>TRBV7-3|once|TRBJ2-1|TRBD2
TGTGCCAGCAGCCCCCGGACTAGCGGATCCTACAATGAGCAGTTCTTC
CASSPRTSGSYNEQFF
>TRBV6-5|NA|TRBJ2-3|TRBD2
TGTGCCAGCAACCCGGGACTAGCTCGCACAGATACGCAGTATTTT
CASNPGLARTDTQYF
>TRBV9|NA|TRBJ1-3|NA
TGTGCCAGCAGCGGCTCTTGGAGCTCTGGAAACACCATATATTTT
CASSGSWSSGNTIYF
>TRBV19|few|TRBJ2-3|NA
TGTGCCAGTAGTACGGAGGGACGAGATACGCAGTATTTT
CASSTEGRDTQYF
>TRBV5-6|NA|TRBJ1-3|NA
TGTGCCAGCAGCTTGATCTCGGCAGGTCTTACCACCATATATTTT
CASSLISAGLTTIYF
>TRBV6-5|NA|TRBJ2-7|NA
TGTGCCAGCAGACAGCGTCAGGGCTCCTACGAGCAGTACTTC
CASRQRQGSYEQYF
>TRBV11-3|NA|TRBJ1-4|TRBD1
TGTGCCAGCAGCTCCGGACAGGGCGAGCAGTTTTTT
CASSSGQGEQFF
>TRBV5-4|NA|TRBJ2-1|NA
TGTGCCAGCAGCTTGTCGGGAGCCTCCTACAATGAGCAGTTCTTC
CASSLSGASYNEQFF
>TRBV16|NA|TRBJ2-6|TRBD2
TGTGCCAGCAGCCAAAATAGCGGGAGAGGGTCTGGGGCCAACGTCCTGACTTTC
CASSQNSGRGSGANVLTF